These T cell receptor beta chains were read from a single sample in a study of human T cells and chemical hapten exposure. TCRdb fed the RACE reads into MiXCR, producing one record per CDR3 protein. This table holds 300,000 to 450,000 distinct CDR3 sequences, about 5% found once. The source was whole blood, collected in connection with sensitization to the hapten diphenylcyclopropenone (DPC). The receptors derive from a young woman with alopecia areata. Some clones in this sample may be carry-over from other donors' samples. Each CDR3 is given with its conserved first and last residue. Each record gives: J gene, D gene, V gene, clone size, CDR3 protein, CDR3 DNA. D genes are given only for firm matches. Where a row states a size, it is once, few, many or the class of an expanded clone; other rows omit it.

TRBJ2-3 TRBD2 TRBV10-3 few CAISLLAGGGDTQYF TGTGCCATCAGTCTATTAGCGGGGGGAGGAGATACGCAGTATTTT
TRBJ1-1 . TRBV5-6 . CASSFPQGESETEAFF TGTGCCAGCAGCTTTCCACAGGGCGAGTCTGAGACTGAAGCTTTCTTT
TRBJ1-2 TRBD1 TRBV7-9 . CASSSHDITGGFLDGYTF TGTGCCAGCAGCTCACACGACATCACAGGGGGCTTTTTGGATGGCTACACCTTC
TRBJ2-5 . TRBV6-5 many CASTFAGAETQYF TGTGCCAGCACATTCGCCGGGGCAGAGACCCAGTACTTC
TRBJ2-2 . TRBV5-6 many CASSWGSGELFF TGTGCCAGCAGCTGGGGGTCCGGGGAGCTGTTTTTT
TRBJ1-1 . TRBV7-2 . CASSPAVLQAFF TGTGCCAGCAGCCCCGCAGTTCTCCAAGCTTTCTTT
TRBJ1-4 TRBD1 TRBV7-8 many CASSLAARGDEKLFF TGTGCCAGCAGCTTAGCAGCCAGGGGGGATGAAAAACTGTTTTTT
TRBJ1-5 . TRBV7-2 . CASSPQAYSNQPQHF TGTGCCAGCAGCCCCCAGGCGTATAGCAATCAGCCCCAGCATTTT
TRBJ1-3 . TRBV28 many CASSLDESTGNTIYF TGTGCCAGCAGTTTAGACGAATCCACTGGAAACACCATATATTTT
TRBJ2-5 TRBD1 TRBV27 many CASSWGQGQETQYF TGTGCCAGCAGTTGGGGACAGGGTCAAGAGACCCAGTACTTC
TRBJ1-4 . TRBV20-1 many CSAVQAQPEKLFF TGCAGTGCCGTACAGGCCCAACCGGAAAAACTGTTTTTT
TRBJ1-5 . TRBV6-6 few CASSYPSSRGNQPQHF TGTGCCAGCAGTTACCCTTCTTCCCGGGGTAATCAGCCCCAGCATTTT
TRBJ2-6 . TRBV5-5 many CASSFVGANVLTF TGTGCCAGCAGCTTCGTTGGGGCCAACGTCCTGACTTTC
TRBJ2-7 TRBD2 TRBV10-3 many CAISLTSGGPRDYEQYF TGTGCCATCAGTCTGACTAGCGGGGGGCCTAGAGATTACGAGCAGTACTTC
TRBJ2-5 TRBD2 TRBV14 many CASSPRTSGGARIETQYF TGTGCCAGCAGCCCCCGGACTAGCGGGGGGGCTCGGATAGAGACCCAGTACTTC
TRBJ1-1 . TRBV2 few CASSEWPNTEAFF TGTGCCAGCAGTGAGTGGCCCAACACTGAAGCTTTCTTT
TRBJ1-2 TRBD1 TRBV19 few CASSIMGQDYGYTF TGTGCCAGTAGTATTATGGGACAGGACTATGGCTACACCTTC
TRBJ2-1 . TRBV10-1 many CASSVGQPSYNEQFF TGCGCCAGCAGTGTAGGACAGCCTTCCTACAATGAGCAGTTCTTC
TRBJ2-1 TRBD1 TRBV18 few CASSPLTGGQFSSYNEQFF TGTGCCAGCTCACCCCTGACAGGGGGACAATTTAGCTCCTACAATGAGCAGTTCTTC
TRBJ2-3 . TRBV11-3 many CASSPNRGGPRTTDTQYF TGTGCCAGCAGCCCGAACAGGGGGGGGCCCCGAACCACAGATACGCAGTATTTT
TRBJ2-7 TRBD2 TRBV6-5 many CASIASGGAYEQYF TGTGCCAGCATCGCTAGCGGGGGGGCATACGAGCAGTACTTC
TRBJ1-2 TRBD1 TRBV6-1 few CASSATGTASYGYTF TGTGCCAGCAGTGCAACCGGGACAGCATCCTATGGCTACACCTTC
TRBJ2-7 TRBD1 TRBV12-3/TRBV12-4 few CASGDRGYEQYF TGTGCCAGCGGGGACAGGGGGTACGAGCAGTACTTC
TRBJ2-5 . TRBV12-3/TRBV12-4 . CASSLWEKGVGETQYF TGTGCCAGCAGTTTGTGGGAAAAGGGGGTCGGGGAGACCCAGTACTTC
TRBJ1-2 . TRBV20-1 few CSARGLGGYTF TGCAGTGCTAGAGGTTTAGGGGGCTACACCTTC
TRBJ2-3 TRBD2 TRBV27 few CASSLASGGWTDTQYF TGTGCCAGCAGTTTAGCTTCCGGGGGGTGGACAGATACGCAGTATTTT
TRBJ2-1 . TRBV27 few CASSFEGQTGRNEQFF TGTGCCAGCAGTTTTGAGGGACAAACGGGTCGCAATGAGCAGTTCTTC
TRBJ2-1 . TRBV11-2 many CASSLNPTEYSYNEQFF TGTGCCAGCAGCTTAAACCCCACGGAATATTCCTACAATGAGCAGTTCTTC
TRBJ1-1 TRBD1 TRBV10-3 few CATRDSGDTEAFF TGTGCCACCCGGGACAGTGGGGACACTGAAGCTTTCTTT
TRBJ1-1 . TRBV4-3 many CASSQDTNTEAFF TGCGCCAGCAGCCAGGACACGAACACTGAAGCTTTCTTT
TRBJ1-4 TRBD1 TRBV5-5 few CASSSGTAFNEKLFF TGTGCCAGCAGCTCCGGGACAGCTTTTAATGAAAAACTGTTTTTT
TRBJ1-5 . TRBV19 . CASSYQLDQPQHF TGTGCCAGTAGTTATCAGTTAGATCAGCCCCAGCATTTT
TRBJ2-3 TRBD2 TRBV5-4 few CASSLLSGGDTQYF TGTGCCAGCAGCTTGCTTAGCGGGGGAGATACGCAGTATTTT
TRBJ2-3 . TRBV7-2 many CASSFSLPGLIDTQYF TGTGCCAGCAGCTTCTCCCTCCCAGGGCTGATAGATACGCAGTATTTT
TRBJ2-1 TRBD2 TRBV7-9 few CASSATSGGYNEQFF TGTGCCAGCAGCGCCACTAGCGGGGGTTACAATGAGCAGTTCTTC
TRBJ1-1 TRBD1 TRBV5-1 . CASSLGQGARMNTEAFF TGCGCCAGCAGCTTGGGACAGGGGGCTCGGATGAACACTGAAGCTTTCTTT
TRBJ2-7 . TRBV10-3 few CAISGMGFSYEQYF TGTGCCATCAGTGGAATGGGATTCTCCTACGAGCAGTACTTC
TRBJ2-7 . TRBV7-2 many CASSLARAGTDSYEQYF TGTGCCAGCAGCTTAGCACGTGCAGGAACAGACTCCTACGAGCAGTACTTC
TRBJ1-1 . TRBV20-1 . CSARPGQRNTEAFF TGCAGTGCCAGACCCGGACAGAGGAACACTGAAGCTTTCTTT